This entry lists 22 T cell receptor beta chains sequenced from one sample in a study of identical twins (dated by TCRdb to 2016 to 2017). Library construction relied on 5' RACE. TCRdb shows the sequencer as Illumina HiSeq 2000. In TCRdb, the public reads were trimmed at Q25 with fastp and aligned with MiXCR, with productive beta chains retained. CDR3 protein sequences are deduplicated, and each keeps its most common genes and DNA. The sample includes under 800,000 distinct CDR3 sequences, with 20% to 25% observed a single time. Together, the top ten hold about 4.5% of the sample. These data were also reused for a study on T cells expressing NK-cell markers.

The material sequenced was PBMCs. The receptors shown here come from a woman between 18 and 30 years old in good health.

This chain uses TRBV12-5 with TRBJ2-3; D gene uncertain. This CDR3 has 14 amino acids. Germline CDR1 LGHNT, CDR2 FRNRAP. V lost 3 bases and J lost 5, with 12 bases in between. The CDR3 loop is CASGFSDGLDTQYF. CDR3 nucleotides: TGTGCTAGTGGTTTTTCCGATGGGCTAGATACGCAGTATTTT.

This clonotype was counted many times. The chain couples TRBV4-3 to TRBJ1-6; 8 bases match TRBD1. Germline-derived CDR1 and CDR2 are LGHNA and YSLEER. The J segment lost 7 bases and the V segment lost 0 bases, leaving 2 bases of the junction unmatched. This CDR3 has 15 residues. CDR3 loop: CASSQDGQGNSPLHF. CDR3 bases: TGCGCCAGCAGCCAAGACGGACAGGGAAATTCACCCCTCCACTTT.

The chain carries TRBV11-1 and TRBJ2-1, with 12 bases that match TRBD2. The CDR3 contains 19 residues. Germline V gene lookup returns CDR1 SGHAT and CDR2 FQDESV (reference sequence). After removal of 5 bases from V and 1 base from J, the junction contained 12 bases not matched to a gene. In DNA form, the CDR3 reads TGTGCCAGCAGCCCGCCCGGGACTAGCGGGTTGCTTTCCTACAATGAGCAGTTCTTC. Its protein is CASSPPGTSGLLSYNEQFF.

This clonotype came up many times. The V gene is TRBV12-3 or TRBV12-4, the J gene TRBJ2-1; possibly TRBD2 for D (6 bases). The CDR3 has 14 amino acids. Trimming left V 6 bases short and J 7 bases short, with 16 bases between. The CDR3 is CASSLLGGLNEQFF. Here the CDR3 DNA reads TGTGCCAGCAGCCTGCTTGGAGGGTTAAATGAGCAGTTCTTC.

This clonotype turned up a few times. The chain combines TRBV5-1 with TRBJ2-5; possibly TRBD2 for D (5 bases). Looked up from germline, CDR1 is SGHRS and CDR2 is YFSETQ. The germline V and J ends were trimmed by 0 bases and 5 bases, with 11 bases remaining between them. The CDR3 loop spans 14 amino acids. Here the CDR3 reads CASSLASRGETQYF. The CDR3 nucleotides are TGCGCCAGCAGCTTGGCCAGCCGAGGGGAGACCCAGTACTTC.

This clonotype was seen more than once but under ten times. The CDR3 coding sequence is TGTGCCAGCAGTTACGTCGGGCAGGTTGGCGTGAACACTGAAGCTTTCTTT. Encoded protein: CASSYVGQVGVNTEAFF. The V gene is TRBV6-5, the J gene TRBJ1-1; D uncertain. The CDR3 loop spans 17 amino acids. Trimming removed 2 bases from V and 0 bases from J, with 16 bases in between. Germline V lookup: CDR1 MNHEY, CDR2 SVGAGI.

The chain recombines TRBV5-6 with TRBJ2-3; TRBD2 matches at 7 bases. V shed 3 bases, J shed 2 bases, and the junction held 9 bases outside the gene matches. The CDR3 runs to 16 residues. Germline assignment: CDR1 SGHDT and CDR2 YYEEEE. CDR3 nucleotides: TGTGCCAGCAGCTGGCGCCGCGGGAGCAACACAGATACGCAGTATTTT. Its protein product is CASSWRRGSNTDTQYF.

The V and J genes are TRBV6-5 and TRBJ2-1, with D perhaps being TRBD1 or TRBD2 (5 bases each). Germline V gene data show CDR1 as MNHEY and CDR2 as SVGAGI. V lost 2 bases, J lost 2 bases, and 10 bases lay in between. The CDR3 sequence is 15 residues long. The CDR3 bases are TGTGCCAGCAGTTACGACGGGGACCCCTACAATGAGCAGTTCTTC. This codes for CASSYDGDPYNEQFF.

This chain links TRBV6-6 with TRBJ1-1; no clear D. The CDR3 sequence is 12 residues long. The V and J ends lost 2 bases and 4 bases respectively, with 5 bases between them. Germline lookup yields CDR1 MNHNY and CDR2 SVGAGI (reference sequence). The CDR3 is CASSYPPTEAFF. In DNA, the CDR3 is TGTGCCAGCAGTTACCCACCCACTGAAGCTTTCTTT.

The count of this clonotype is one. This chain connects TRBV9 to TRBJ2-5; D not certain. Germline V gene sequence: CDR1 SGDLS, CDR2 YYNGEE. The V end was cut by 3 bases, the J end by 4 bases, with 13 bases between. This CDR3 is 14 amino acids long. Here the CDR3 DNA reads TGTGCCAGCAGCGAGTTTCGATCGGGAGAGACCCAGTACTTC. Encoded protein: CASSEFRSGETQYF.

Comment on this clonotype: Without the conserved terminal phenylalanine or tryptophan, this CDR3 likely stems from a read error. This chain joins TRBV12-5 and TRBJ2-2; 7 bases map to TRBD2. Germline V CDR1 and CDR2: LGHNT, FRNRAP. The CDR3 is made up of 15 amino acids. Germline trimming cut 7 bases from V and 5 bases from J; bases unmatched to any gene: 10. The CDR3 nucleotides read TGTGCTAGTGTTCCCTTTAGCGGGCTGACCGGGGAGCTGTTTCTT. Amino acid sequence: CASVPFSGLTGELFL.

V gene TRBV30 combines with J gene TRBJ1-4; TRBD1 might be the D (5 bases). Germline CDR1 and CDR2: GTSNPN and SVGIG (reference sequence). The ends were cut back, 5 bases at V and 4 bases at J, with 11 bases in the middle. CDR3 size: 13 residues. The CDR3 DNA follows: TGTGCCTGGTGGGACCGGAGTAATGAAAAACTGTTTTTT. Protein sequence: CAWWDRSNEKLFF.

A few counts support this clonotype. J is TRBJ2-2 and V is TRBV7-9, with D possibly TRBD2 on 5 matching bases. The CDR3 is 17 amino acids. Germline CDR1 and CDR2: SEHNR and FQNEAQ (reference sequence). V was pared by 3 bases and J by 2 bases, with 16 bases between. The CDR3 spells CASSFPTPGKNTGELFF. The CDR3, as DNA: TGTGCCAGCAGCTTCCCTACTCCGGGAAAAAACACCGGGGAGCTGTTTTTT.

This clonotype has only a few counts. The genes are TRBV3-1 and TRBJ2-7; tentative D call: TRBD2 (6 bases). The CDR3 extends over 15 amino acids. V lost 1 base and J 3 bases, leaving 13 bases between the germline ends. Germline assignment: CDR1 LGHDT and CDR2 YNNKEL (reference sequence). The CDR3 nucleotides are TGTGCCAGCAGCCAAGGAGCTAGCGTTCTCTACGAGCAGTACTTC. As protein: CASSQGASVLYEQYF.

In its sample, this clonotype was seen a few times. The J gene is TRBJ1-5, the V gene TRBV18; possibly TRBD1 for D (5 bases). CDR3 size: 15 residues. Germline CDR1 and CDR2: KGHSH and LQKENI. Trimming pared 3 bases from V and 2 bases from J, leaving 11 bases between. CDR3 region: CASSPWGGGNQPQHF. The CDR3 region has the DNA TGTGCCAGCTCACCCTGGGGCGGCGGCAATCAGCCCCAGCATTTT.

This clonotype has only a few counts. The chain has TRBV5-1 and TRBJ2-5, with D uncertain. The CDR3 is 11 residues long. Trimming pared 5 bases from V and 5 bases from J, leaving 7 bases between. Germline V CDR1 and CDR2: SGHRS, YFSETQ. Here the CDR3 reads CASSIFETQYF. The CDR3 DNA is TGCGCCAGCAGTATTTTCGAGACCCAGTACTTC.

The V call is TRBV15, the J call TRBJ2-3, with a weak D call TRBD2 (5 bases). CDR1 LNHNV and CDR2 YYDKDF come from the germline V gene (reference sequence). V gave up 1 base and J gave up 0 bases, with 8 bases separating them. The CDR3 is 15 residues long. The DNA of the CDR3 is TGTGCCACCAGCAGAGTGACGGGGAGCACAGATACGCAGTATTTT. Encoded protein: CATSRVTGSTDTQYF.

The sample holds a few counts of this clonotype. The V gene is TRBV5-1, the J gene TRBJ2-5; D possibly corresponds to TRBD2 (5 bases). Germline V CDR1 and CDR2: SGHRS, YFSETQ. With 8 bases removed from V and 5 bases from J, the gap between germline ends came to 16 bases. The CDR3 contains 13 residues. The CDR3 loop reads CASVREDGETQYF. The DNA of the CDR3 is TGCGCCAGTGTCCGGGAAGACGGGGAGACCCAGTACTTC.

The genes are TRBV12-3 or TRBV12-4 and TRBJ2-3; 11 positions agree with TRBD2. The trim removed 7 bases at V and 4 bases at J, leaving 4 bases unmatched. The CDR3 contains 14 residues. The CDR3 sequence is CASIISGGADTQYF. DNA for the CDR3: TGTGCCAGCATTATTAGCGGGGGGGCAGATACGCAGTATTTT.

The chain links TRBV5-6 to TRBJ2-7; D tentatively reads TRBD1 or TRBD2 (6 bases each). Trimming removed 4 bases from V and 2 bases from J, with 13 bases in between. The CDR3 length is 14 residues. Per the germline V gene, CDR1 is SGHDT and CDR2 is YYEEEE. This CDR3 is CASSDTGRTYEQYF. As DNA, the CDR3 is TGTGCCAGCAGCGACACAGGGAGGACCTACGAGCAGTACTTC.

This clonotype was seen more than once but under ten times. The J gene is TRBJ1-4, the V gene TRBV6-5; no clear D. Deletions cut 3 bases from V and 2 bases from J, with 10 bases between. CDR1 is MNHEY and CDR2 is SVGAGI in the germline V gene. The CDR3 loop spans 15 amino acids. CDR3 sequence: CASSYQTGTNEKLFF. The CDR3, as DNA: TGTGCCAGCAGTTATCAGACGGGGACTAATGAAAAACTGTTTTTT.

V gene TRBV5-1 combines with J gene TRBJ2-5, with no clear D. Trimming shortened V by 4 bases and J by 5 bases, and 18 bases separated the two germline ends. In germline, CDR1 is SGHRS, CDR2 YFSETQ. This CDR3 contains 15 residues. The CDR3 DNA reads as TGCGCCAGCAGCGAGACGGGTGTCGGTACCGAGACCCAGTACTTC. Amino acids: CASSETGVGTETQYF.